These 32 T cell receptor beta chains were sequenced from one sample in a study of T-cell memory formation after mild COVID-19. One entry per CDR3 protein results from TCRdb running MiXCR on the 5' RACE reads. The sample yields just over 150,000 distinct CDR3 sequences, less than 40% seen once. Source material: PBMCs or a T cell subset sorted from them (not recorded which). The receptor set was obtained from an adult woman who had mild COVID-19 (a few samples of this study predate the infection). Cell type and time point are not known.

V usage is TRBV7-9 and J usage is TRBJ2-7, with 8 bases aligning to TRBD1. V lost 0 bases, J lost 4 bases, and 5 bases stayed unmatched. The germline gives CDR1 SEHNR, CDR2 FQNEAQ (reference sequence). CDR3 length: 15 amino acids. The CDR3 sequence: CASSLAQTGEYEQYF. The DNA of the CDR3 is TGTGCCAGCAGCTTAGCGCAGACAGGGGAGTACGAGCAGTACTTC.

The chain is built from TRBV12-3 or TRBV12-4 and TRBJ2-5, with TRBD1 matching 11 bases. CDR3 size: 16 residues. V gave up 5 bases and J gave up 2 bases; unmatched junction bases: 7. Here the CDR3 DNA reads TGTGCCAGCAGTCCACTGGGGACAGGGGGGCAAGAGACCCAGTACTTC. Its translation is CASSPLGTGGQETQYF.

This clonotype turned up a few times. The J gene is TRBJ2-1, the V gene TRBV20-1; either TRBD1 or TRBD2 may fit D (5 bases each). Trimming stripped 5 bases from V and 4 bases from J, with 15 bases between. Germline V gives CDR1 DFQATT, CDR2 SNEGSKA (reference sequence). The CDR3 runs 14 residues. This chain's CDR3 is CSARARGIYNEQFF. The CDR3 region has the DNA TGCAGTGCTCGGGCTCGGGGCATTTACAATGAGCAGTTCTTC.

The chain combines TRBV6-1 with TRBJ1-5; TRBD1 might be the D (5 bases). The germline V gene has CDR1 MNHNS and CDR2 SASEGT. This CDR3 has 14 amino acids. Trimming stripped 3 bases from V and 6 bases from J, with 12 bases between. The CDR3 DNA follows: TGTGCCAGCAGTGATGTGGGGGGGACTCAGCCCCAGCATTTT. Translating it yields CASSDVGGTQPQHF.

DNA for the CDR3: TGCGCCAGCAGCCCCGGGACGGAGAACACTGAAGCTTTCTTT. It yields the protein CASSPGTENTEAFF. This sequence joins TRBV5-1 and TRBJ1-1; D possibly corresponds to TRBD1 (5 bases). Germline-derived CDR1 and CDR2 are SGHRS and YFSETQ. The CDR3 is 14 amino acids. V lost 4 bases, J lost 1 base, and 11 bases lay in between.

The chain uses TRBV7-6 and TRBJ2-5; maybe TRBD1 (5 bases). Trimming cost V 5 bases and J 4 bases, with 11 bases left between them. CDR3 size: 13 residues. Germline CDR1 reads SGHVS; CDR2 reads FNYEAQ. The CDR3 here is CASSLRQRETQYF. The CDR3, as DNA: TGTGCCAGCAGCCTTCGACAGAGAGAGACCCAGTACTTC.

This clonotype has a handful of counts. V and J are TRBV6-5 and TRBJ2-1; 9 bases align to TRBD1. CDR1 is MNHEY and CDR2 is SVGAGI in the germline V gene. This CDR3 spans 14 amino acids. V gave up 6 bases and J gave up 9 bases; unmatched junction bases: 9. The CDR3: CASRLQGAQGEQFF. Written as DNA, the CDR3 is TGTGCCAGCAGACTACAGGGGGCACAAGGTGAGCAGTTCTTC.

This rearrangement joins TRBV5-1 to TRBJ2-7; perhaps TRBD1 as D (5 bases). The CDR3 is 14 amino acids. The germline V and J ends were trimmed by 1 base and 2 bases, with 10 bases remaining between them. Germline V gene sequence: CDR1 SGHRS, CDR2 YFSETQ. The CDR3 DNA sequence: TGCGCCAGCAGCTTGACAGGTGCTACCTACGAGCAGTACTTC. This sequence encodes CASSLTGATYEQYF.

The rearrangement links TRBV12-2 to TRBJ2-1; TRBD2 is taken as the D call from the table, unchecked against the DNA. TRBV12-2 is labeled a pseudogene. The CDR3 sequence is 15 residues long. The CDR3 sequence: CASRSPGLNYNEQFF. DNA for the CDR3: TGTGCAAGTCGCTCCCCGGGACTCAACTACAATGAGCAGTTCTTC.

Only a few counts were recorded for this clonotype. The V gene is TRBV7-8, the J gene TRBJ1-5; unclear D gene. The CDR3 is made up of 13 amino acids. The germline gives CDR1 SGHVS, CDR2 FQNEAQ. The V end lost 5 bases, the J end lost 7 bases, and 12 bases lay between the germline ends. In DNA form, the CDR3 reads TGTGCCAGCAGCCACGACCGGGCCCAGCCCCAGCATTTT. Translating it yields CASSHDRAQPQHF. Drawing the rest from reference TRBV7-8 and TRBJ1-5, the complete variable domain is GAGVSQSPRYKVAKRGQDVALRCDPISGHVSLFWYQQALGQGPEFLTYFQNEAQLDKSGLPSDRFFAERPEGSVSTLKIQRTQQEDSAVYLCASSHDRAQPQHFGDGTRLSIL.

Only a few counts were recorded for this clonotype. The V and J genes are TRBV6-2 or TRBV6-3 and TRBJ2-1; D could derive from TRBD1 or TRBD2 (5 bases each). This CDR3 spans 16 amino acids. CDR1 and CDR2 (germline): MNHEY, SVGEGT. Trimming left V 6 bases short and J 2 bases short, with 17 bases between. This CDR3 reads CASSNNGKDTYNEQFF. The CDR3 coding sequence is TGTGCCAGCAGCAATAACGGGAAGGACACCTACAATGAGCAGTTCTTC.

The rearrangement links TRBV7-3 to TRBJ1-1; D not resolved. The germline V and J ends were trimmed by 2 bases and 0 bases, with 4 bases remaining between them. The CDR3 loop spans 13 amino acids. In germline, CDR1 is SGHTA, CDR2 FQGTGA. The CDR3 sequence is CASSLSVNTEAFF. The CDR3 nucleotides read TGTGCCAGCAGCTTATCGGTGAACACTGAAGCTTTCTTT. Using reference TRBV7-3 and TRBJ1-1 for the parts outside the CDR3, the full variable domain is GAGVSQTPSNKVTEKGKYVELRCDPISGHTALYWYRQSLGQGPEFLIYFQGTGAADDSGLPNDRFFAVRPEGSVSTLKIQRTERGDSAVYLCASSLSVNTEAFFGQGTRLTVV.

The chain couples TRBV7-6 to TRBJ2-3; 9 nucleotides match TRBD1. The CDR3 totals 13 residues. V lost 6 bases and J lost 6; bases outside the gene matches: 4. Per germline, CDR1 SGHVS and CDR2 FNYEAQ. The CDR3 sequence is CASRGQGSDTQYF. The DNA of the CDR3 is TGTGCCAGCAGGGGACAGGGAAGTGATACGCAGTATTTT.

V usage is TRBV13 and J usage is TRBJ2-7; the match to TRBD1 covers 8 bases. Germline V gene sequence: CDR1 PRHDT, CDR2 FYEKMQ (reference sequence). This CDR3 has 15 residues. V lost 6 bases and J lost 2; bases outside the gene matches: 9. CDR3 DNA: TGTGCCAGCAGTCGCCGGGACAGGACCACCTACGAGCAGTACTTC. Encoded protein: CASSRRDRTTYEQYF. The full variable domain, rest sourced from reference TRBV13 and TRBJ2-7, is AAGVIQSPRHLIKEKRETATLKCYPIPRHDTVYWYQQGPGQDPQFLISFYEKMQSDKGSIPDRFSAQQFSDYHSELNMSSLELGDSALYFCASSRRDRTTYEQYFGPGTRLTVT.

V and J are TRBV12-3 or TRBV12-4 and TRBJ1-5, with D uncertain. V lost 4 bases to trimming and J lost 6 bases, with 19 bases between them. The CDR3 sequence is 16 residues long. The CDR3 DNA is TGTGCCAGCAGTTCACGAGTCCGCAAGGGTGGTCAGCCCCAGCATTTT. This translates into CASSSRVRKGGQPQHF.

The chain combines TRBV18 with TRBJ2-6, with no clear D. Trimming took 2 bases from V and 0 from J, leaving 11 bases between them. CDR1 KGHSH and CDR2 LQKENI come from the germline V gene. This CDR3 is built from 17 residues. Written as DNA, the CDR3 is TGTGCCAGCTCACCAAGTCGTTCCAGCTCTGGGGCCAACGTCCTGACTTTC. Amino acids: CASSPSRSSSGANVLTF.

This clonotype was seen at least ten times. V gene TRBV7-3 combines with J gene TRBJ2-3; 7 nucleotides agree with TRBD2. Germline CDR1 reads SGHTA; CDR2 reads FQGTGA. The CDR3 is 12 residues long. J lost 8 bases, V lost 3 bases, and 2 bases had no gene match. In DNA, the CDR3 is TGTGCCAGCAGCTTGGGCGGGGGTACGCAGTATTTT. It yields the protein CASSLGGGTQYF.

This clonotype came up a few times. CDR3 residues: CASSQDTTGSGEQYF. DNA for the CDR3: TGTGCCAGCAGCCAAGATACGACAGGATCGGGCGAGCAGTACTTC. V gene TRBV3-1 combines with J gene TRBJ2-7, with D tentatively TRBD1 (6 bases). Germline V gene lookup returns CDR1 LGHDT and CDR2 YNNKEL (reference sequence). V lost 0 bases and J 6 bases, leaving 15 bases between the germline ends. The CDR3 length is 15 residues.

This chain joins TRBV12-3 or TRBV12-4 and TRBJ2-5; D is unresolved. Trimming shortened V by 3 bases and J by 4 bases, and 3 bases separated the two germline ends. The CDR3 sequence is 11 residues long. The CDR3 loop reads CASSFIETQYF. DNA of the CDR3: TGTGCCAGCAGTTTTATAGAGACCCAGTACTTC.

This chain joins TRBV2 and TRBJ2-3, with TRBD1 identical over 7 bases. CDR1 is SNHLY and CDR2 is FYNNEI in the germline V gene. With V trimmed by 8 bases and J by 0 bases, 8 bases remained unmatched. This CDR3 comprises 15 residues. In nucleotides, the CDR3 is TGTGCCAGCGGGCGCCGGGACAGCAGCACAGATACGCAGTATTTT. Residues: CASGRRDSSTDTQYF. The entire variable domain, with the rest obtained from reference TRBV2 and TRBJ2-3, is as follows: EPEVTQTPSHQVTQMGQEVILRCVPISNHLYFYWYRQILGQKVEFLVSFYNNEISEKSEIFDDQFSVERPDGSNFTLKIRSTKLEDSAMYFCASGRRDSSTDTQYFGPGTRLTVL.

The V and J genes are TRBV7-2 and TRBJ2-5, with 10 bases fitting TRBD1. This CDR3 comprises 16 residues. Germline CDR1 reads SGHTA; CDR2 reads FQGNSA. The junction had 11 bases not matched to a gene; V was cut back by 5 bases and J by 5 bases. CDR3 nucleotide sequence: TGTGCCAGCAGCCCCCAGGGACAGGGGAGGCGGGAGACCCAGTACTTC. Encoded protein: CASSPQGQGRRETQYF.

This clonotype was counted a few times. The chain couples TRBV29-1 to TRBJ2-7, with 8 positions matching TRBD1. The J segment lost 0 bases and the V segment lost 7 bases, leaving 5 bases of the junction unmatched. The germline V gene encodes CDR1 SQVTM and CDR2 ANQGSEA. The CDR3 totals 13 residues. The CDR3 reads CSASTGVSYEQYF. The CDR3 DNA is TGCAGCGCTTCGACAGGGGTCTCCTACGAGCAGTACTTC.

Here the CDR3 DNA reads TGTGCCACCAGTGATTCGGATACGGAAACCAATGAAAAACTGTTTTTT. It codes for CATSDSDTETNEKLFF. The rearrangement joins TRBV24-1 to TRBJ1-4; D uncertain. This CDR3 contains 16 residues. Germline V gives CDR1 KGHDR, CDR2 SFDVKD. The V and J ends lost 2 bases and 5 bases respectively, with 14 bases between them.

This clonotype was counted only a few times. The chain couples TRBV4-1 to TRBJ2-1, with 7 bases fitting TRBD2. Germline V gene sequence: CDR1 MGHRA, CDR2 YSYEKL. Trimming took 4 bases from V and 0 from J; bases not matched to a gene: 6. CDR3 length: 16 residues. CDR3 bases: TGCGCCAGCAGCCTTAGATGGGACTACTCCTACAATGAGCAGTTCTTC. Its translation is CASSLRWDYSYNEQFF.

This clonotype was picked up a small number of times. The genes are TRBV12-3 or TRBV12-4 and TRBJ2-1; 8 bases fit TRBD1. There are 19 residues in the CDR3. With V trimmed by 1 base and J by 5 bases, 16 bases remained unmatched. The CDR3, as DNA: TGTGCCAGCAGTTTAGAACAGGGGGTCCTCCTATCCCCCCACAATGAGCAGTTCTTC. This encodes CASSLEQGVLLSPHNEQFF.

The chain combines TRBV18 with TRBJ2-7, with TRBD1 matching over 11 bases. The length of the CDR3 is 15 residues. V was clipped by 4 bases and J by 6 bases; unmatched bases: 8. Per germline, CDR1 KGHSH and CDR2 LQKENI. In DNA form, the CDR3 reads TGTGCCAGCTCACACGGACAGGGGGCTTCCCGCGAGCAGTACTTC. This encodes CASSHGQGASREQYF.

This chain uses TRBV7-9 with TRBJ1-1; D uncertain. Germline CDR1 SEHNR, CDR2 FQNEAQ (reference sequence). V was shortened by 0 bases and J by 6 bases, with 11 bases between the two germline ends. CDR3 length: 14 amino acids. The CDR3: CASSLASSFPEAFF. The CDR3 DNA is TGTGCCAGCAGCTTAGCCTCCTCTTTTCCTGAAGCTTTCTTT.

The chain uses TRBV5-5 and TRBJ1-1; maybe TRBD1 (5 bases). Looked up from germline, CDR1 is SGHKS and CDR2 is YYEKEE (reference sequence). The CDR3 is made up of 15 amino acids. The V and J ends lost 4 bases and 2 bases respectively, with 15 bases between them. CDR3 sequence: CASSAQGLGNTEAFF. CDR3 sequence (DNA): TGTGCCAGCAGCGCCCAGGGTCTTGGAAACACTGAAGCTTTCTTT.

The chain couples TRBV27 to TRBJ2-4; weak D call: TRBD2 (6 bases). The CDR3 totals 17 residues. V gave up 6 bases and J gave up 3 bases, with 21 bases separating them. Germline CDR1 MNHEY, CDR2 SMNVEV (reference sequence). CDR3 protein: CASRPSYSVGGKNIQYF. CDR3 sequence (DNA): TGTGCCAGCAGGCCCTCATATTCTGTCGGGGGCAAAAACATTCAGTACTTC.

This sequence joins TRBV7-2 and TRBJ1-4; 7 bases are shared with TRBD1. V was clipped by 8 bases and J by 5 bases; unmatched bases: 11. CDR3 length: 15 amino acids. CDR1 and CDR2 (germline): SGHTA, FQGNSA. CDR3 sequence: CASGSQQGRNEKLFF. DNA of the CDR3: TGTGCCAGCGGGTCGCAACAGGGGAGGAATGAAAAACTGTTTTTT.

This clonotype has just a few counts. V is TRBV29-1 and J is TRBJ2-2; D might be TRBD1 (6 bases). The V and J ends lost 4 bases and 3 bases respectively, with 15 bases between them. The CDR3 extends over 15 amino acids. Germline CDR1 SQVTM, CDR2 ANQGSEA. The CDR3 nucleotides are TGCAGCGTTGGCGCCGGGCAGGGGTACACCGGGGAGCTGTTTTTT. The encoded protein is CSVGAGQGYTGELFF.

This clonotype has a handful of counts. This sequence joins TRBV12-3 or TRBV12-4 and TRBJ2-4; no definite D call. CDR3 length equals 11 residues. V gave up 2 bases and J gave up 8 bases, with 4 bases separating them. In DNA, the CDR3 is TGTGCCAGCAGTTTAATGGACATTCAGTACTTC. Translation gives CASSLMDIQYF.